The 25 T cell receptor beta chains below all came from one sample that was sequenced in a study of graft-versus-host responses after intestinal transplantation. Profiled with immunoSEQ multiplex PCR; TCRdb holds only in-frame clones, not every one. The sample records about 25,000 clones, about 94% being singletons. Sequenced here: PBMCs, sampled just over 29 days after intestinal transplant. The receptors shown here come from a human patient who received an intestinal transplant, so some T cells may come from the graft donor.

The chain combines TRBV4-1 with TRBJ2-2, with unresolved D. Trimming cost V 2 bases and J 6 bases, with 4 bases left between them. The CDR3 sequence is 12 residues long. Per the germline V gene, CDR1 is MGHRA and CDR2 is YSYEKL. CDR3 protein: CASSQLAGELFF. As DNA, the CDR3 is TGCGCCAGCAGCCAATTAGCCGGGGAGCTGTTTTTT.

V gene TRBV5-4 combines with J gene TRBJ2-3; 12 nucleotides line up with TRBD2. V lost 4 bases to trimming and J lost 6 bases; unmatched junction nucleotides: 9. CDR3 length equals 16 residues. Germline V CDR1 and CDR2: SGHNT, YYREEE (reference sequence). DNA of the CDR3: TGTGCCAGCAGCCCGAGACTAGCGGGAGTGTGGGATACGCAGTATTTT. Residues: CASSPRLAGVWDTQYF.

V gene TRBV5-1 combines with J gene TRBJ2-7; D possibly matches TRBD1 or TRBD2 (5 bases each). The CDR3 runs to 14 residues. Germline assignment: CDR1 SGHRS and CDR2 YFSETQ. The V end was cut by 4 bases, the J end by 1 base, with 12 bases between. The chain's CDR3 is CASSPRDRSYEQYF. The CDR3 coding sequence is TGCGCCAGCAGCCCAAGGGACCGGTCCTACGAGCAGTACTTC.

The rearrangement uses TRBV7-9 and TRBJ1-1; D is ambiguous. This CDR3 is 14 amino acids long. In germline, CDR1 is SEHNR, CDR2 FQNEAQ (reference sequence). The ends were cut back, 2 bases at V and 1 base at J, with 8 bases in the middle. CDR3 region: CASSLKRENTEAFF. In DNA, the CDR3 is TGTGCCAGCAGCTTAAAGAGGGAGAACACTGAAGCTTTCTTT.

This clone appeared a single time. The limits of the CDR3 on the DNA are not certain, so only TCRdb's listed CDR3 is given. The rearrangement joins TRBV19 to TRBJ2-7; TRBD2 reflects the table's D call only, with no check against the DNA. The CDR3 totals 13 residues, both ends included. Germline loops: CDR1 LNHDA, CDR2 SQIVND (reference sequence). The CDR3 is CASSSGRLGEQYF.

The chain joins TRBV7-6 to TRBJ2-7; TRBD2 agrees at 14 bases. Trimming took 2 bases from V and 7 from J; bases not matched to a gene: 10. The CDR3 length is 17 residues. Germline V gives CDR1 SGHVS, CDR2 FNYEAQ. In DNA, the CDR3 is TGTGCCAGCAGCTTATCCGCGGGACTAGCGGGAGTAAGGGAGCAGTACTTC. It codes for CASSLSAGLAGVREQYF.

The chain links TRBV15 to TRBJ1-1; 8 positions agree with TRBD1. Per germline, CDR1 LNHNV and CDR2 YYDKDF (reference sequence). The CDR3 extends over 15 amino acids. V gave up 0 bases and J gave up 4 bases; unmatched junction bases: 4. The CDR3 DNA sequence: TGTGCCACCAGCAGAGATAAACAGGGGGGCACTGAAGCTTTCTTT. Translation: CATSRDKQGGTEAFF. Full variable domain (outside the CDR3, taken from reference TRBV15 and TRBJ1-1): DAMVIQNPRYQVTQFGKPVTLSCSQTLNHNVMYWYQQKSSQAPKLLFHYYDKDFNNEADTPDNFQSRRPNTSFCFLDIRSPGLGDTAMYLCATSRDKQGGTEAFFGQGTRLTVV.

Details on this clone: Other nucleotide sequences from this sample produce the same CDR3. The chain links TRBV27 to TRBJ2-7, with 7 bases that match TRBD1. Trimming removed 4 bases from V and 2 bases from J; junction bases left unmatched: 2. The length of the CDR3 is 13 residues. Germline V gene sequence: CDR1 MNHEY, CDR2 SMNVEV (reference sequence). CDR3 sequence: CASSSDRAYEQYF. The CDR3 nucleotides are TGTGCCAGCAGTTCCGACAGGGCCTACGAGCAGTACTTC.

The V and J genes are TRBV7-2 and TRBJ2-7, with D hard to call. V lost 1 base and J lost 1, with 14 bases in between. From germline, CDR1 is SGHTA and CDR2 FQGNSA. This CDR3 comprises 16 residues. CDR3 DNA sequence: TGTGCCAGCAGCTTAGATGCCTCCGGCCGGTCCTACGAGCAGTACTTC. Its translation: CASSLDASGRSYEQYF.

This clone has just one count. The CDR3 loop reads CASSGPQTTNEKLFF. For the CDR3, the DNA is TGTGCCAGCTCGGGCCCCCAGACAACTAATGAAAAACTGTTTTTT. The gene calls are TRBV2 and TRBJ1-4; D remains ambiguous. Germline V gene data show CDR1 as SNHLY and CDR2 as FYNNEI. The CDR3 is 15 amino acids. V shed 8 bases and J shed 0 bases, with 13 bases lying between them.

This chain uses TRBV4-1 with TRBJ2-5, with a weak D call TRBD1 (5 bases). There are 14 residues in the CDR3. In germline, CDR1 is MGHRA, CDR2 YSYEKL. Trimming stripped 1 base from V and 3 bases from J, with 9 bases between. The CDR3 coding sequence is TGCGCCAGCAGCCAAGGACTCAGGGAAGAGACCCAGTACTTC. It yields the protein CASSQGLREETQYF.

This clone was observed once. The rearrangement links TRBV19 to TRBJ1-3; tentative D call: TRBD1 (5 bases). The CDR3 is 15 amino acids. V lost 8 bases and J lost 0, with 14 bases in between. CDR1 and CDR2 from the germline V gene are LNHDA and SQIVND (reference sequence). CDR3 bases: TGTGCCAGTGGCTTGACGGGGGGCTCTGGAAACACCATATATTTT. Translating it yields CASGLTGGSGNTIYF.

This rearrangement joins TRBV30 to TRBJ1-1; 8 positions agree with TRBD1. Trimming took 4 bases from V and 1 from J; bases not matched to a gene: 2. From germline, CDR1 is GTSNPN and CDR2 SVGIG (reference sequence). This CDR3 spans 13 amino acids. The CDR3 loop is CAWTQGANTEAFF. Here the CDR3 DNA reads TGTGCCTGGACTCAGGGGGCGAACACTGAAGCTTTCTTT.

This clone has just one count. The CDR3 sequence: CASSQRRGYTEAFF. The CDR3 DNA reads as TGTGCCAGCAGCCAGAGACGGGGGTACACTGAAGCTTTCTTT. The chain couples TRBV6-5 to TRBJ1-1; weak D call: TRBD1 (5 bases). This CDR3 has 14 residues. V dropped 6 bases and J dropped 3 bases, with 14 bases sitting between them. Per germline, CDR1 MNHEY and CDR2 SVGAGI.

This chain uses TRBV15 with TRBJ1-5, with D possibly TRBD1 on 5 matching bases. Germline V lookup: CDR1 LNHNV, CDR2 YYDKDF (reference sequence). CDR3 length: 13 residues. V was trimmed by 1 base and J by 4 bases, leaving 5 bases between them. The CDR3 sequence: CATSRGGNQPQHF. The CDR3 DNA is TGTGCCACCAGCAGAGGGGGGAATCAGCCCCAGCATTTT.

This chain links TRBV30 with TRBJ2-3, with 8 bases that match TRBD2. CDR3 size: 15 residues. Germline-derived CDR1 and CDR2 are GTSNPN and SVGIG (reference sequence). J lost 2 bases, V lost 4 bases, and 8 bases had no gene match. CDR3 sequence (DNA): TGTGCCTGGACTGTGACTAGCGCCTTCACAGATACGCAGTATTTT. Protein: CAWTVTSAFTDTQYF.

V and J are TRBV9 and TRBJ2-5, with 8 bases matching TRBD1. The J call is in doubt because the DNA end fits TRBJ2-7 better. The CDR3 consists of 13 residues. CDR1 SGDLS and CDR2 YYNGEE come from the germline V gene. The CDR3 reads CASSLTGDYEQYF. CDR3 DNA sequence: TGTGCCAGCAGCTTGACAGGGGACTACGAGCAGTACTTC.

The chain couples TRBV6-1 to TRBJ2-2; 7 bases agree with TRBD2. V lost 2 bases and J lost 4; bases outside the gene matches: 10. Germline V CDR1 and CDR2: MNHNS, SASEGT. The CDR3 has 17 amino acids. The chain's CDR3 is CASSELRGGPLTGELFF. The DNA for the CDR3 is TGTGCCAGCAGTGAATTACGGGGAGGGCCGCTCACCGGGGAGCTGTTTTTT.

CDR3 in amino acids: CASSWGTGRNTGELFF. The CDR3 DNA follows: TGCGCCAGCAGCTGGGGGACAGGGAGGAACACCGGGGAGCTGTTTTTT. The chain uses TRBV5-1 and TRBJ2-2, with 9 bases fitting TRBD1. The germline gives CDR1 SGHRS, CDR2 YFSETQ. V lost 3 bases and J lost 1; bases outside the gene matches: 4. CDR3 length: 16 amino acids.

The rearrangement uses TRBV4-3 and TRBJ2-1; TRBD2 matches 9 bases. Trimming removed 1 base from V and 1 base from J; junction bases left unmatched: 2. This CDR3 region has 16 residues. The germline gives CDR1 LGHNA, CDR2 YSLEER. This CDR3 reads CASSQVRGGSYNEQFF. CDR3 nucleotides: TGCGCCAGCAGCCAAGTGCGGGGGGGTTCCTACAATGAGCAGTTCTTC.

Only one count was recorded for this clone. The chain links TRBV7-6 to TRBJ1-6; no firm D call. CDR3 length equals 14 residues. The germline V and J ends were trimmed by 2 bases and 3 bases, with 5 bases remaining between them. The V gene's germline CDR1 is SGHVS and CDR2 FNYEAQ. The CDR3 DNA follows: TGTGCCAGCAGCTTACAAAACTATAATTCACCCCTCCACTTT. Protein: CASSLQNYNSPLHF.

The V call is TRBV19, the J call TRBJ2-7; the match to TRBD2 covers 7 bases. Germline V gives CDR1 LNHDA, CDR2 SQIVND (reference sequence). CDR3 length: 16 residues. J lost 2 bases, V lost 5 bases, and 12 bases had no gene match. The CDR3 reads CASSSRSGVVPYEQYF. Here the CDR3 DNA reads TGTGCCAGTAGTTCAAGAAGCGGGGTAGTCCCCTACGAGCAGTACTTC.

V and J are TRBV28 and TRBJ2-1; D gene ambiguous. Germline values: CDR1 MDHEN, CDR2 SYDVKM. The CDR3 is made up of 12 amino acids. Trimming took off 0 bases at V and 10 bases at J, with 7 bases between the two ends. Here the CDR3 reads CASSLWGGEQFF. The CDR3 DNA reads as TGTGCCAGCAGTTTATGGGGTGGAGAGCAGTTCTTC.

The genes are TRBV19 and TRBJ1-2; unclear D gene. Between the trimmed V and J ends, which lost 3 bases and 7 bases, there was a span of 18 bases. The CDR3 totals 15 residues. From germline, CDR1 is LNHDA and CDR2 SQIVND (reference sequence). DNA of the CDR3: TGTGCCAGTAGTATCCGTCTAGAAGGGAATCCTGGCTACACCTTC. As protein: CASSIRLEGNPGYTF.

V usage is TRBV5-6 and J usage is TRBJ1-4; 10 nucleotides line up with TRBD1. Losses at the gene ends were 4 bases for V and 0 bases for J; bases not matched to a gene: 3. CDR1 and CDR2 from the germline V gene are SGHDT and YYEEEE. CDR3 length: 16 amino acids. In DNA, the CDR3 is TGTGCCAGCAGCGCGGGACAGGGGCCAACTAATGAAAAACTGTTTTTT. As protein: CASSAGQGPTNEKLFF.